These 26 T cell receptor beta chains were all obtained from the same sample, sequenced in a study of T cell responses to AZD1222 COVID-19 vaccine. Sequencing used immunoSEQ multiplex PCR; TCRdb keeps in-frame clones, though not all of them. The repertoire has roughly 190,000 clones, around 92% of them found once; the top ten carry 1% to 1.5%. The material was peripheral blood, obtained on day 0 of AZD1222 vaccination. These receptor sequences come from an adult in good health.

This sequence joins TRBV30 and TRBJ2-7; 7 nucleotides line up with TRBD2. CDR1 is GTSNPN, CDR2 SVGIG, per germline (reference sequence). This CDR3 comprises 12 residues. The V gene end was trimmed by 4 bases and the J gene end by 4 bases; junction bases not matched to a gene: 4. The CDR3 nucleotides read TGTGCCTGGACCTCCGGGGGGTACGAGCAGTACTTC. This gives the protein CAWTSGGYEQYF. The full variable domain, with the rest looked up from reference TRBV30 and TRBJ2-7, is SQTIHQWPATLVQPVGSPLSLECTVEGTSNPNLYWYRQAAGRGLQLLFYSVGIGQISSEVPQNLSASRPQDRQFILSSKKLLLSDSGFYLCAWTSGGYEQYFGPGTRLTVT.

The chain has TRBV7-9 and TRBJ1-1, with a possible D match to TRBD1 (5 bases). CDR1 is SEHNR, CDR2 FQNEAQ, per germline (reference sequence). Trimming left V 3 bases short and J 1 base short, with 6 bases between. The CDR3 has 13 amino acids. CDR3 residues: CASSFRGNTEAFF. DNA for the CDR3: TGTGCCAGCAGCTTTAGGGGGAACACTGAAGCTTTCTTT.

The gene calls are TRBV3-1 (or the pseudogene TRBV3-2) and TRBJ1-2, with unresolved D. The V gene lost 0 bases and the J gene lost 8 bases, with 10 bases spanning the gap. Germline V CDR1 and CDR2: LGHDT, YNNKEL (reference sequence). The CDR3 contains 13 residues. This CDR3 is CASSQDREGGYTF. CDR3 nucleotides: TGTGCCAGCAGCCAAGATAGGGAAGGCGGCTACACCTTC.

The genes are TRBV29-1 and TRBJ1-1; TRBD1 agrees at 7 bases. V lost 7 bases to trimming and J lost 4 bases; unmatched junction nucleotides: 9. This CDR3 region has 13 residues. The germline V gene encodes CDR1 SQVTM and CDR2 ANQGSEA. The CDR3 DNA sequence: TGCAGCGACTACAAGTCAGGGGGCACTGAAGCTTTCTTT. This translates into CSDYKSGGTEAFF.

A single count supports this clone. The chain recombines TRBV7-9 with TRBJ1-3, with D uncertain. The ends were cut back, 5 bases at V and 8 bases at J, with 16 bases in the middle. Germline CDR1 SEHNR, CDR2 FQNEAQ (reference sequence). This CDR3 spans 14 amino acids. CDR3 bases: TGTGCCAGCAGCCCCCGAGGGCCTGAGGACACCATATATTTT. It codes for CASSPRGPEDTIYF.

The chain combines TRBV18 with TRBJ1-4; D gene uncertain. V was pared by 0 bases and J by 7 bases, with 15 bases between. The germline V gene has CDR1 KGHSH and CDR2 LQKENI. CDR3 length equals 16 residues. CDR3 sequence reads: CASSPPVRRAGEKLFF. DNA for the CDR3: TGTGCCAGCTCACCACCCGTGCGGAGGGCCGGTGAAAAACTGTTTTTT.

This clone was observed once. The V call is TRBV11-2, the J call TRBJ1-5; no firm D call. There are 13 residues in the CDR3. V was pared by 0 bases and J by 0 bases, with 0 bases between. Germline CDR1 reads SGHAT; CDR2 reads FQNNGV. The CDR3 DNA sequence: TGTGCCAGCAGCTTAGATAGCAATCAGCCCCAGCATTTT. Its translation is CASSLDSNQPQHF.

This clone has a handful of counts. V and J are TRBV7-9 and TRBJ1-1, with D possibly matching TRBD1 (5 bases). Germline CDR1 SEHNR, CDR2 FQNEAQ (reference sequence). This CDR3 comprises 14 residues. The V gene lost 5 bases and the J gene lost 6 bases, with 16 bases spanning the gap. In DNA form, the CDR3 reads TGTGCCAGCAGCCGCCGGGGGTCCGTAGCTGAAGCTTTCTTT. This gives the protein CASSRRGSVAEAFF.

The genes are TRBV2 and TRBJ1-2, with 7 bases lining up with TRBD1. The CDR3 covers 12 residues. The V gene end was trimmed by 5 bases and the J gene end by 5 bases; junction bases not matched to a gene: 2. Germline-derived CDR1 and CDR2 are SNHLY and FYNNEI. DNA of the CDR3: TGTGCCAGCAGTACAGGGGAATATGGCTACACCTTC. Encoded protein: CASSTGEYGYTF.

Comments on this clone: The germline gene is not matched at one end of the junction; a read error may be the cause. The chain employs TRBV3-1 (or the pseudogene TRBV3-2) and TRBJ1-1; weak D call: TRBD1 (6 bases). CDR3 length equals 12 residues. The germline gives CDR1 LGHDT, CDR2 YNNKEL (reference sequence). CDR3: CVSSQGGFPAFF. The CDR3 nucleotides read TGTGTCAGCAGCCAAGGGGGGTTCCCAGCTTTCTTT.

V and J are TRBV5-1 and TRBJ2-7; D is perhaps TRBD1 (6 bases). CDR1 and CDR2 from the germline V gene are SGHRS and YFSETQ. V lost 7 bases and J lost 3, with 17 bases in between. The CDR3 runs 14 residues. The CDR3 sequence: CASRSRQESYEQYF. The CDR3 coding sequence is TGCGCCAGCCGCTCGAGACAGGAGAGCTACGAGCAGTACTTC. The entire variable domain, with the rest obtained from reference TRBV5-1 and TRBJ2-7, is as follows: KAGVTQTPRYLIKTRGQQVTLSCSPISGHRSVSWYQQTPGQGLQFLFEYFSETQRNKGNFPGRFSGRQFSNSRSEMNVSTLELGDSALYLCASRSRQESYEQYFGPGTRLTVT.

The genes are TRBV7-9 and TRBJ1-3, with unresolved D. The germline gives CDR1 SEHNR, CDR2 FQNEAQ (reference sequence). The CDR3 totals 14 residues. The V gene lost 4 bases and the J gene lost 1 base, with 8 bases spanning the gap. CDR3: CASSSLESGNTIYF. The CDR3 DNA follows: TGTGCCAGCAGCTCCCTAGAATCTGGAAACACCATATATTTT.

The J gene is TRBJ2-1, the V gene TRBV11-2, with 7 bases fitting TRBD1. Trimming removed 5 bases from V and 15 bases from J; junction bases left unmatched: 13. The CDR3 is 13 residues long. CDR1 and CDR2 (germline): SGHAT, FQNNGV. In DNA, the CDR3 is TGTGCCAGCAGCCAAAATACAGACAGGGCTCCGTTCTTC. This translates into CASSQNTDRAPFF.

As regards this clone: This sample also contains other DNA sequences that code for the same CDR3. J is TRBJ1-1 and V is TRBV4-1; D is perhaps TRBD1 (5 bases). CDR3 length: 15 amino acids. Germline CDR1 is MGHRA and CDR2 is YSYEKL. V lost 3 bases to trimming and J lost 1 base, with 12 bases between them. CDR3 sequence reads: CASSQPGTENTEAFF. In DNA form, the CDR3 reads TGCGCCAGCAGCCAGCCCGGGACGGAGAACACTGAAGCTTTCTTT.

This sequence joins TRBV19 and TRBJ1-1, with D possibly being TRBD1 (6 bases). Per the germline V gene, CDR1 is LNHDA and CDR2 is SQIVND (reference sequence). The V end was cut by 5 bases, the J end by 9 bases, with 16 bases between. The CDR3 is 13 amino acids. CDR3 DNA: TGTGCCAGTAGTCCACACGACAGGCTTCAAGCTTTCTTT. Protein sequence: CASSPHDRLQAFF.

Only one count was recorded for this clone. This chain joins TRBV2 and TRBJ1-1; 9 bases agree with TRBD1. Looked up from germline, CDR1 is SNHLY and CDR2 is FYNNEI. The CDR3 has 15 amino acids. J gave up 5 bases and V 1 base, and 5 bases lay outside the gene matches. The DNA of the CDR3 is TGTGCCAGCAGTGAAGACAGGGGGCGGGGGACTGAAGCTTTCTTT. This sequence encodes CASSEDRGRGTEAFF.

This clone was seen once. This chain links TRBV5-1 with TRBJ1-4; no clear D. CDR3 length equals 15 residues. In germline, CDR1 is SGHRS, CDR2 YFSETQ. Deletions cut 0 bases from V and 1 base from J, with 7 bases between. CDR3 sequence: CASSLEGVTNEKLFF. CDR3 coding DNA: TGCGCCAGCAGCTTGGAGGGTGTAACTAATGAAAAACTGTTTTTT.

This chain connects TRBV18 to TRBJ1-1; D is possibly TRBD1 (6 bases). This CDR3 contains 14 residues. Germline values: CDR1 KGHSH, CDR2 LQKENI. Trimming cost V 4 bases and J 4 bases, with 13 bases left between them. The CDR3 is CASSLSGTSTEAFF. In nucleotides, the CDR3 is TGTGCCAGCTCACTCTCCGGGACATCCACTGAAGCTTTCTTT.

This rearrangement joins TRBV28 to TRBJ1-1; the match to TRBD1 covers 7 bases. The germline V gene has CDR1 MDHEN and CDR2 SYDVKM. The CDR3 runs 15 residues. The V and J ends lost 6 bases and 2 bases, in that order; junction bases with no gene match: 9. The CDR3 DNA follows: TGTGCCAGCAGGCTCTTCGGGACAGCCAACACTGAAGCTTTCTTT. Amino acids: CASRLFGTANTEAFF.

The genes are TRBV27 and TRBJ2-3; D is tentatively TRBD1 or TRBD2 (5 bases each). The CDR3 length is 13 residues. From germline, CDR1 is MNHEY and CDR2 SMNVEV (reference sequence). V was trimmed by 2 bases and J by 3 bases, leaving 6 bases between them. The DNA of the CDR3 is TGTGCCAGCAGTTTAGAGGGGACAGATACGCAGTATTTT. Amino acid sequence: CASSLEGTDTQYF.

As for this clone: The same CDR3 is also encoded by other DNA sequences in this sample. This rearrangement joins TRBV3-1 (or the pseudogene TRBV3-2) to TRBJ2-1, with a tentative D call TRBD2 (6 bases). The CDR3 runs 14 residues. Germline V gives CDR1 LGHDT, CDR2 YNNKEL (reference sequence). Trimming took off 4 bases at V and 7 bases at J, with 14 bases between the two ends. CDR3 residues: CASSRGREWNEQFF. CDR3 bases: TGTGCCAGCAGCCGGGGTCGGGAGTGGAATGAGCAGTTCTTC.

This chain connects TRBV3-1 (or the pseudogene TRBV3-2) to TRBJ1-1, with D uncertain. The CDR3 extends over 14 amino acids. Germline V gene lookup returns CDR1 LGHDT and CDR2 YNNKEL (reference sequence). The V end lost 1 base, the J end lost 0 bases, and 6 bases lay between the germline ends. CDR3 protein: CASSQVLLNTEAFF. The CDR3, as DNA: TGTGCCAGCAGCCAAGTCCTCCTGAACACTGAAGCTTTCTTT.

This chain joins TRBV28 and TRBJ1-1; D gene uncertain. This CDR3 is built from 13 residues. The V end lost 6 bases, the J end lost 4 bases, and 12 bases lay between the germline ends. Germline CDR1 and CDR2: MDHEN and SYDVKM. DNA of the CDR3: TGTGCCAGCAGCCCCCCCGGCGGCACTGAAGCTTTCTTT. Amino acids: CASSPPGGTEAFF.

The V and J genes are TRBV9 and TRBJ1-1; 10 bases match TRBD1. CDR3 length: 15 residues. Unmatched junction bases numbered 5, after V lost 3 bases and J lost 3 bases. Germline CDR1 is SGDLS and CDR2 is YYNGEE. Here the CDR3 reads CASSARTGGDTEAFF. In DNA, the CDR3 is TGTGCCAGCAGCGCCCGGACAGGGGGGGACACTGAAGCTTTCTTT.

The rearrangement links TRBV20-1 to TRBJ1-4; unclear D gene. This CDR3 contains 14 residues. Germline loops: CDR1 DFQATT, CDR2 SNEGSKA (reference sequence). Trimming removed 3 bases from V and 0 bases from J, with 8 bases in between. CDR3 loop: CSASTAATNEKLFF. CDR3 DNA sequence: TGCAGTGCTAGTACAGCTGCAACTAATGAAAAACTGTTTTTT.

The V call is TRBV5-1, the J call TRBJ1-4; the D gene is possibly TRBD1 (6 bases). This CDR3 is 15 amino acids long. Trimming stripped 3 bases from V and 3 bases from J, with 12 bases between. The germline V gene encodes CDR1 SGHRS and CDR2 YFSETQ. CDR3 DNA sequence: TGCGCCAGCAGCTACCAGGACAGCCCTAATGAAAAACTGTTTTTT. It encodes CASSYQDSPNEKLFF.